The 5 T cell receptor beta chains listed next were all sequenced from one sample in a study of blood T cell repertoires in COVID-19. Data came from immunoSEQ multiplex PCR; TCRdb stores just in-frame clones and leaves some out. The data show about 89,000 clones, around 80% seen once. Sequencing was performed on peripheral blood. The receptors were sampled from a human donor in a cohort sampled during active COVID-19.

The chain carries TRBV7-9 and TRBJ2-1; TRBD1 is a possible D gene (6 bases). Germline CDR1 reads SEHNR; CDR2 reads FQNEAQ (reference sequence). The CDR3 sequence is 13 residues long. Trimming removed 8 bases from V and 1 base from J, with 9 bases in between. The CDR3 region is CASRGQSYNEQFF. CDR3 coding DNA: TGTGCCAGCCGAGGACAGTCCTACAATGAGCAGTTCTTC.

The genes are TRBV7-3 and TRBJ2-7; 7 positions agree with TRBD2. V shed 5 bases, J shed 6 bases, and the junction held 4 bases outside the gene matches. The length of the CDR3 is 12 residues. CDR1 SGHTA and CDR2 FQGTGA come from the germline V gene. This CDR3 reads CASSAWGGEQYF. The CDR3 nucleotides read TGTGCCAGCAGCGCCTGGGGGGGCGAGCAGTACTTC.

The chain joins TRBV25-1 to TRBJ2-7; a possible D gene is TRBD1 (6 bases). CDR3 length: 12 amino acids. The V end lost 6 bases, the J end lost 3 bases, and 9 bases lay between the germline ends. Per the germline V gene, CDR1 is MGHDK and CDR2 is SYGVNS. This CDR3 reads CASSGQFYEQYF. CDR3 DNA: TGTGCCAGCAGCGGACAGTTCTACGAGCAGTACTTC.

The rearrangement uses TRBV14 and TRBJ1-4, with no clear D. Germline V gene sequence: CDR1 SGHDN, CDR2 FVKESK. V dropped 4 bases and J dropped 8 bases, with 14 bases sitting between them. The CDR3 contains 14 residues. The CDR3 is CASSPQPPGEKLFF. CDR3 DNA sequence: TGTGCCAGCAGCCCCCAACCCCCGGGAGAAAAACTGTTTTTT.

The V call is TRBV28, the J call TRBJ1-2; TRBD1 is a possible D gene (5 bases). Germline values: CDR1 MDHEN, CDR2 SYDVKM. With 8 bases removed from V and 0 bases from J, the gap between germline ends came to 13 bases. The CDR3 has 14 amino acids. The CDR3 DNA sequence: TGTGCCAGCGTCTGGGGCAGGGCTAACTATGGCTACACCTTC. Its translation: CASVWGRANYGYTF.